This T cell receptor (beta chain) is drawn from a study of T cell repertoires in cytomegalovirus infection. Overall study findings and caveats: HLA-C-restricted, CMV-specific TCR beta clonotypes were dominant ex vivo.

Notes on this clonotype: Its antigen remains unknown.

Via MiXCR, TCRdb re-called the reads, giving one row per CDR3 protein. There are some 700,000 distinct CDR3 sequences in the sample; 35% to 45% occur only once, and under 3.5% lies in the top ten. J was trimmed by 3 bases and V by 3 bases; bases with no gene match: 10. The CDR3 runs to 17 residues. Germline V gene data show CDR1 as SGHTA and CDR2 as FQGTGA. Sequencing was performed on PBMCs. The sequence came from a human donor in good health (CMV status not recorded). Some clones in this sample may be carry-over from other donors' samples. The chain employs TRBV7-3 and TRBJ2-2; 7 bases are shared with TRBD2. CDR3 in DNA: TGTGCCAGCAGCTTTCAGTCGCGGGGGTTCGACACCGGGGAGCTGTTTTTT. Protein sequence: CASSFQSRGFDTGELFF.